Below are 17 T cell receptor beta chains sequenced from a single sample in a study of blood T cells in healthy people across ages. Through a sample-barcoded 5' primer and a J-beta primer mix, a second PCR was run for 7 to 11 cycles. In TCRdb, the 5' RACE reads were re-called with MiXCR into one record per CDR3 protein. The profile shows 1.5 million to 2 million distinct CDR3 sequences, around half of them singletons. The sample consisted of blood. The receptors here all came from a woman between 40 and 50 years old in good health.

The chain links TRBV7-9 to TRBJ2-3; TRBD2 matches at 11 bases. The CDR3 is 19 amino acids. V lost 7 bases to trimming and J lost 2 bases; unmatched junction nucleotides: 17. Germline V gene sequence: CDR1 SEHNR, CDR2 FQNEAQ (reference sequence). The CDR3 sequence: CASNQALAGAPPVTDTQYF. The DNA for the CDR3 is TGTGCCAGCAACCAGGCACTAGCGGGGGCCCCGCCTGTCACAGATACGCAGTATTTT. The full variable domain, rest sourced from reference TRBV7-9 and TRBJ2-3, is DTGVSQNPRHKITKRGQNVTFRCDPISEHNRLYWYRQTLGQGPEFLTYFQNEAQLEKSRLLSDRFSAERPKGSFSTLEIQRTEQGDSAMYLCASNQALAGAPPVTDTQYFGPGTRLTVL.

The chain recombines TRBV7-9 with TRBJ2-5, with TRBD1 as a possible D gene (7 bases). V was shortened by 5 bases and J by 11 bases, with 24 bases between the two germline ends. The CDR3 spans 15 residues. Germline CDR1 SEHNR, CDR2 FQNEAQ (reference sequence). This CDR3 is CASSLGGQPLDEQYF. CDR3 coding DNA: TGTGCCAGCAGCCTGGGGGGACAGCCCCTCGATGAGCAGTACTTC.

The J gene is TRBJ2-5, the V gene TRBV28; D may correspond to TRBD1 or TRBD2 (7 bases each). Trimming took off 2 bases at V and 7 bases at J, with 14 bases between the two ends. This CDR3 is 14 amino acids long. Germline-derived CDR1 and CDR2 are MDHEN and SYDVKM. CDR3 sequence: CASSLPGRGRTQYF. The CDR3 DNA reads as TGTGCCAGCAGTTTACCGGGGAGGGGGCGGACCCAGTACTTC.

V usage is TRBV10-3 and J usage is TRBJ2-5; TRBD2 agrees at 7 bases. CDR3 length: 16 amino acids. The germline CDR1 and CDR2 sequences are ENHRY and SYGVKD. After removal of 0 bases from V and 11 bases from J, the junction contained 15 bases not matched to a gene. Here the CDR3 DNA reads TGTGCCATCAGTGAGTCGGGAGGGGCGAGTTTAAATGAGCAGTACTTC. Its protein is CAISESGGASLNEQYF.

This clonotype was found a few times. This chain joins TRBV4-3 and TRBJ2-7; no reliable D call. V lost 2 bases and J 4 bases, leaving 15 bases between the germline ends. The CDR3 has 15 amino acids. CDR1 LGHNA and CDR2 YSLEER come from the germline V gene. The CDR3 loop reads CASSQLSPFQYEQYF. The CDR3 DNA sequence: TGCGCCAGCAGCCAATTATCCCCTTTTCAATACGAGCAGTACTTC.

Here the CDR3 reads CASSRMEGGYTF. CDR3 coding DNA: TGCGCCAGCAGCCGGATGGAAGGTGGCTACACCTTC. The genes are TRBV4-1 and TRBJ1-2, with unresolved D. The germline gives CDR1 MGHRA, CDR2 YSYEKL. The CDR3 sequence is 12 residues long. V lost 4 bases and J lost 7, with 10 bases in between.

The CDR3 spells CASSLTGGGQGADTQYF. CDR3 sequence (DNA): TGTGCCAGCAGCCTCACCGGGGGGGGACAGGGGGCAGATACGCAGTATTTT. This chain joins TRBV7-2 and TRBJ2-3; 11 bases agree with TRBD1. V lost 5 bases to trimming and J lost 4 bases; unmatched junction nucleotides: 11. The CDR3 is 17 residues long. Germline CDR1 reads SGHTA; CDR2 reads FQGNSA. The variable domain in full, with the rest retrieved from reference TRBV7-2 and TRBJ2-3, is GAGVSQSPSNKVTEKGKDVELRCDPISGHTALYWYRQSLGQGLEFLIYFQGNSAPDKSGLPSDRFSAERTGGSVSTLTIQRTQQEDSAVYLCASSLTGGGQGADTQYFGPGTRLTVL.

The J gene is TRBJ2-1, the V gene TRBV5-1; TRBD2 agrees at 11 bases. This CDR3 spans 16 amino acids. Germline V gene data show CDR1 as SGHRS and CDR2 as YFSETQ. V trimming: 10 bases; J trimming: 5 bases; junction bases outside the gene matches: 14. This CDR3 is CAGSVASGGNDNEQFF. The DNA for the CDR3 is TGCGCCGGTTCCGTGGCTAGCGGGGGGAACGACAATGAGCAGTTCTTC.

This clonotype was counted only a few times. V gene TRBV6-1 combines with J gene TRBJ2-3; D may be TRBD2 (6 bases). The CDR3 extends over 13 amino acids. The ends were cut back, 7 bases at V and 4 bases at J, with 12 bases in the middle. The germline CDR1 and CDR2 sequences are MNHNS and SASEGT. This CDR3 is CASTGWRADTQYF. The DNA for the CDR3 is TGTGCCAGCACGGGGTGGAGGGCAGATACGCAGTATTTT.

This clonotype turned up a few times. V usage is TRBV4-1 and J usage is TRBJ2-3; possibly TRBD2 for D (5 bases). Germline V lookup: CDR1 MGHRA, CDR2 YSYEKL. The V end lost 3 bases, the J end lost 4 bases, and 8 bases lay between the germline ends. This CDR3 is built from 13 residues. The CDR3 spells CASSQEAADTQYF. In nucleotides, the CDR3 is TGCGCCAGCAGCCAGGAAGCGGCAGATACGCAGTATTTT.

V and J are TRBV5-1 and TRBJ1-2, with 10 nucleotides matching TRBD1. The CDR3 spans 18 residues. J lost 4 bases, V lost 0 bases, and 12 bases had no gene match. From germline, CDR1 is SGHRS and CDR2 YFSETQ. The CDR3 protein is CASSLAVPTGGASYGYTF. CDR3 sequence (DNA): TGCGCCAGCAGCTTGGCAGTACCGACAGGGGGCGCATCCTATGGCTACACCTTC.

The CDR3 nucleotides read TGCGCCAGCAGCCCCCGGGACAGCCTCTCCAATGAGCAGTTCTTC. It codes for CASSPRDSLSNEQFF. The chain carries TRBV4-3 and TRBJ2-1, with 7 nucleotides matching TRBD1. This CDR3 has 15 residues. Trimming at V came to 4 bases and at J to 6 bases, leaving 9 bases not matched to a gene. Germline V gives CDR1 LGHNA, CDR2 YSLEER.

This rearrangement joins TRBV7-2 to TRBJ2-3; a possible D gene is TRBD2 (5 bases). This CDR3 has 14 residues. V lost 2 bases, J lost 5 bases, and 11 bases lay in between. Germline assignment: CDR1 SGHTA and CDR2 FQGNSA. CDR3 protein: CASSLRELRDTQYF. CDR3 coding DNA: TGTGCCAGCAGCTTAAGGGAGCTGAGAGATACGCAGTATTTT.

V is TRBV28 and J is TRBJ2-4, with D uncertain. The DNA end favors TRBJ2-7, so the J call may be wrong. In germline, CDR1 is MDHEN, CDR2 SYDVKM. This CDR3 has 14 residues. The CDR3 coding sequence is TGTGCCAGCACCCCGACCGCAGGACGTCTCGAGCAGTACTTC. As protein: CASTPTAGRLEQYF.

In this sample, this clonotype turned up a few times. The chain recombines TRBV10-3 with TRBJ2-3, with a possible D match to TRBD2 (6 bases). The CDR3 has 14 amino acids. V dropped 3 bases and J dropped 0 bases, with 7 bases sitting between them. CDR1 is ENHRY, CDR2 SYGVKD, per germline. DNA of the CDR3: TGTGCCATCAGTGATGGGGGGAGCACAGATACGCAGTATTTT. Its protein product is CAISDGGSTDTQYF.

A few counts support this clonotype. The chain employs TRBV20-1 and TRBJ1-2; D perhaps matches TRBD1 (6 bases). Germline assignment: CDR1 DFQATT and CDR2 SNEGSKA (reference sequence). The CDR3 runs to 14 residues. The ends were cut back, 6 bases at V and 0 bases at J, with 14 bases in the middle. The CDR3 region is CSATQGFSNYGYTF. As DNA, the CDR3 is TGCAGTGCAACACAGGGATTCTCTAACTATGGCTACACCTTC.

The chain uses TRBV28 and TRBJ2-7; 7 bases are shared with TRBD1. CDR3 length: 13 residues. Germline V gene sequence: CDR1 MDHEN, CDR2 SYDVKM. V shed 8 bases and J 3 bases; nucleotides not matched to a gene: 7. The CDR3 bases are TGTGCCAGCCTGAGGCCAGGGGGCTACGAGCAGTACTTC. This encodes CASLRPGGYEQYF.